This passage covers 5 T cell receptor beta chains from one sample sequenced in a study of cytomegalovirus exposure and HLA in healthy donors. TCRdb's copy holds only in-frame clones and misses some; the assay was immunoSEQ multiplex PCR. This sample has roughly 180,000 clones, with about 80% found just once. Sequencing used PBMCs. The receptors shown here come from a man between 18 and 35 years old in good health and CMV-seropositive.

The gene calls are TRBV4-1 and TRBJ1-5; maybe TRBD1 (5 bases). V lost 1 base, J lost 2 bases, and 18 bases lay in between. Germline V gene data show CDR1 as MGHRA and CDR2 as YSYEKL. The CDR3 is 18 amino acids. The CDR3, as DNA: TGCGCCAGCAGCCAAGCCCTGGGGGAGGGGATTGGCAATCAGCCCCAGCATTTT. This encodes CASSQALGEGIGNQPQHF.

This clone was detected a few times. This chain's CDR3 is CASTLSARDTSYEQYF. The CDR3 coding sequence is TGTGCCAGCACCCTCTCTGCCCGGGACACCTCCTACGAGCAGTACTTC. V usage is TRBV2 and J usage is TRBJ2-7, with TRBD1 as a possible D gene (6 bases). The CDR3 is 16 residues long. The V gene's germline CDR1 is SNHLY and CDR2 FYNNEI. The V end lost 7 bases, the J end lost 0 bases, and 19 bases lay between the germline ends.

The chain recombines TRBV7-6 with TRBJ2-1; 7 bases map to TRBD1. J lost 8 bases, V lost 2 bases, and 12 bases had no gene match. This CDR3 contains 16 residues. The germline gives CDR1 SGHVS, CDR2 FNYEAQ. The CDR3 region is CASSLPGQPLWDEQFF. In DNA, the CDR3 is TGTGCCAGCAGCTTACCGGGACAGCCGTTATGGGATGAGCAGTTCTTC. The whole variable domain, remainder taken from reference TRBV7-6 and TRBJ2-1, is GAGVSQSPRYKVTKRGQDVALRCDPISGHVSLYWYRQALGQGPEFLTYFNYEAQQDKSGLPNDRFSAERPEGSISTLTIQRTEQRDSAMYRCASSLPGQPLWDEQFFGPGTRLTVL.

The chain employs TRBV7-2 and TRBJ2-7, with 7 bases aligning to TRBD1. Per the germline V gene, CDR1 is SGHTA and CDR2 is FQGNSA. This CDR3 spans 14 amino acids. J lost 0 bases, V lost 4 bases, and 3 bases had no gene match. The chain's CDR3 is CASSYRDSSYEQYF. For the CDR3, the DNA is TGTGCCAGCAGCTACCGGGACAGCTCCTACGAGCAGTACTTC.

This sequence joins TRBV4-2 and TRBJ2-7; no definite D call. From germline, CDR1 is LGHNA and CDR2 YNFKEQ. The CDR3 covers 13 residues. V was clipped by 2 bases and J by 7 bases, with 12 bases between them. CDR3 DNA sequence: TGTGCCAGCAGCCAAACCACGGCAGGTGAGCAGTACTTC. It codes for CASSQTTAGEQYF.